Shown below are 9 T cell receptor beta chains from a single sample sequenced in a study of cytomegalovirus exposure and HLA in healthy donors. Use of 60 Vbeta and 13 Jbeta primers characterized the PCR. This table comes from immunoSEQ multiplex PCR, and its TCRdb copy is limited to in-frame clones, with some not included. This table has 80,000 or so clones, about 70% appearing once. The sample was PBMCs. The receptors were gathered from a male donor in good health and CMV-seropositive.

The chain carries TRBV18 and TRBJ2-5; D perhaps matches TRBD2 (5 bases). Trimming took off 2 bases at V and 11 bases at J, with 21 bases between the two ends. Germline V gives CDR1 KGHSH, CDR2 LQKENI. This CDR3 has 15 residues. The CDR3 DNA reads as TGTGCCAGCTCACCAGGCCTCCAGGTGGGAGAAGAGCAGTACTTC. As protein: CASSPGLQVGEEQYF.

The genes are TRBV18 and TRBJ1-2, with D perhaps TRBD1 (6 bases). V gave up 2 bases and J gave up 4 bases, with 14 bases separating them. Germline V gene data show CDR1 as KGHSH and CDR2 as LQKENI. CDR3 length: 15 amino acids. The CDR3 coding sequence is TGTGCCAGCTCACCAAATTCGGACAGCCTCTATGGCTACACCTTC. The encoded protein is CASSPNSDSLYGYTF.

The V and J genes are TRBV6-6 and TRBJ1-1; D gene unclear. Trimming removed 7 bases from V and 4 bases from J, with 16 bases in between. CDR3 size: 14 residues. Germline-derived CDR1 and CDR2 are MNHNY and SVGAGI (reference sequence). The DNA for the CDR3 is TGTGCCAGCACCCACCTTCGAGCGGGCACTGAAGCTTTCTTT. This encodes CASTHLRAGTEAFF.

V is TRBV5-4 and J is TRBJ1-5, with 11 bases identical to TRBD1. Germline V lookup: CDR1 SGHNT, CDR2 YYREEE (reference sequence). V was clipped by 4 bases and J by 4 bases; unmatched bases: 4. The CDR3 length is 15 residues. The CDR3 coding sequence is TGTGCCAGCAGCCCGGGACAGGGGGGGAATCAGCCCCAGCATTTT. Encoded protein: CASSPGQGGNQPQHF.

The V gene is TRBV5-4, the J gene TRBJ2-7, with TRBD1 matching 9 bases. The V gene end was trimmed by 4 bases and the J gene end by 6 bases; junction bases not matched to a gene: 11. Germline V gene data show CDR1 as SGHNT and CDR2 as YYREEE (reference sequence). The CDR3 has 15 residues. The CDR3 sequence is CASSAPGQGLLEQYF. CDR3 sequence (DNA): TGTGCCAGCAGCGCTCCGGGACAGGGTTTACTCGAGCAGTACTTC.

CDR3 region: CASRYGTVGYGYTF. The CDR3 region has the DNA TGTGCCAGCAGATACGGGACAGTTGGCTATGGCTACACCTTC. The J gene is TRBJ1-2, the V gene TRBV5-6, with 7 bases aligning to TRBD1. Germline lookup yields CDR1 SGHDT and CDR2 YYEEEE. The CDR3 consists of 14 residues. V lost 5 bases to trimming and J lost 4 bases; unmatched junction nucleotides: 8.

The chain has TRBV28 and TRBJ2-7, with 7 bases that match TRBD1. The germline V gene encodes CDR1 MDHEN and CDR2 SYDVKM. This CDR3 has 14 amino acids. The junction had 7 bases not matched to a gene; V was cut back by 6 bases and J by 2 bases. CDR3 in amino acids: CASSWAQGAYEQYF. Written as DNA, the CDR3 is TGTGCCAGCAGCTGGGCCCAGGGGGCCTACGAGCAGTACTTC.

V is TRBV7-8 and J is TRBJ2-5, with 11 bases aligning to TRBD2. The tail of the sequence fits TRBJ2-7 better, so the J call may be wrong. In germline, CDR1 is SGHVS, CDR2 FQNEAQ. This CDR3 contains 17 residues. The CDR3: CASTLLTGTSGSYEQYF. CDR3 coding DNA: TGTGCCAGCACCCTCCTAACCGGGACTAGCGGCTCCTACGAGCAGTACTTC.

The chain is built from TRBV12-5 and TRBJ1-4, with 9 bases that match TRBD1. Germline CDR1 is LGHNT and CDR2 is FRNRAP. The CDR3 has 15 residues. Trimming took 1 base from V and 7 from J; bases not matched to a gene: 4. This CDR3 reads CASGLGDRDREKLFF. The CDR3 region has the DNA TGTGCTAGTGGTTTGGGGGACAGGGATCGTGAAAAACTGTTTTTT.